This T cell receptor (beta chain) was recovered during a study of cytomegalovirus exposure and HLA in healthy donors. General study results and limits: Fewer N-insertions than the roughly 630-donor mean were reportedly shown by an Asian-associated ancestry cluster in a later analysis.

Healthy people donating bone marrow made up the donors. Missing from this donor's record is the CMV serostatus. In regard to this clone: Its antigen is not identified.

The CDR3 length is 15 residues. Germline V CDR1 and CDR2: MNHNS, SASEGT. V shed 3 bases and J shed 2 bases, with 14 bases lying between them. The primer mix had 60 Vbeta and 13 Jbeta primers. Profiled with immunoSEQ multiplex PCR; TCRdb holds only in-frame clones, not every one. The data show some 120,000 clones, with 77% seen just once and less than 4% held by the top ten. This TCR came from a human donor in good health. This chain links TRBV6-1 with TRBJ2-7, with D tentatively TRBD1 (6 bases). Sample: PBMCs. The CDR3 here is CASSEPGQGAYEQYF. As DNA, the CDR3 is TGTGCCAGCAGTGAGCCGGGACAAGGCGCCTACGAGCAGTACTTC.